The source of this T cell receptor beta chain is a study of cytomegalovirus exposure and HLA in healthy donors (dated by TCRdb to the late 2010s). In the study overall: According to a later analysis, the 120 or so validation repertoires were produced on the same platform as the approximately 690 repertoires of the first cohort. The study aimed to test whether cataloging public T cell receptors could reveal signatures of past pathogen exposure. Along with the approximately 700-subject first cohort, a separate validation cohort of approximately 110 different subjects was used. High-throughput TCR immunosequencing, statistical association of individual TCRs with disease status, and machine learning were combined to predict cytomegalovirus infection status.

The study at large found these results: The study listed 150 to 200 TCR beta chains as associated with cytomegalovirus. Subsequent analysis determined that TCRs grouped into clusters in the first cohort also showed a tendency toward co-occurrence across the 120 or so validation repertoires, and 94% of cluster scores exceeded 0. It was suggested by the authors that the approach could potentially be generalized to other disease states and immunological phenotypes. In both the original and validation cohorts, the classifier was reported to diagnose cytomegalovirus status with high specificity and sensitivity. Across donors, most TCR sequences were observed very rarely, whereas some public TCRs were present in many individuals. The validation cohort had no HLA typing available for a later analysis, so co-occurrence within that cohort was assessed over all 130 or so repertoires. A few of the identified cytomegalovirus-associated TCR beta chains were confirmed in vitro to be specific for cytomegalovirus antigens.

Library prep was done by the immunoSEQ multiplex PCR assay. As for how the authors treated the data: To diagnose cytomegalovirus status from the catalog of TCR beta chain sequences, a statistical classification framework was built. As stored in TCRdb, this immuneACCESS dataset retains in-frame rearrangements with V and J assigned. A fraction of the clones does not appear; measured against another copy, unresolved V genes explain less than half of the discrepancy, and the remainder lacks a known reason. The D gene and trimming were derived from the DNA, and the V and J assignments and clone size from that table. The sample includes approximately 270,000 clones, with more than 85% observed a single time. The ten largest clones represent approximately 12% of the sample. Separate from the approximately 690-subject first cohort, the validation cohort of about 110 subjects was the group to which the donors belonged.

Remarks on this clone: Its antigen is still unknown. There are no base qualities to consult, and no much larger clone falls within one base.

The clonotype originates from a man aged 18-30 years in good health and CMV-seropositive. The sample comprised PBMCs.

The DNA sequence follows: TGTGCCAGCAGCGTAGATGGTGAGGGAACTGGAAACACCATATATTTT. It codes for CASSVDGEGTGNTIYF. The chain was built from TRBV9 and TRBJ1-3, with the D segment identity uncertain. From cysteine to phenylalanine, the CDR3 is 16 amino acids long. This entry keeps only the CDR3 DNA: 48 bases, framed from base 1. Relative to germline, V is 0 bases shorter and J is 2 bases shorter, with 12 bases between their ends. The germline V gene sets CDR1 to SGDLS and CDR2 to YYNGEE.